A selection of T cell receptor beta chains follows, all from one sample in a study of blood T cell repertoires in COVID-19. Profiling relied on immunoSEQ multiplex PCR, and the TCRdb table lists in-frame clones only, not all of them. The sample shows fewer than 250,000 clones, under 90% of them seen only once. The sequenced sample consisted of PBMCs or T cells enriched from blood (not recorded which). These receptors all stem from a woman between 40 and 55 years old who had been exposed to COVID-19. Each CDR3 is given with its conserved first and last residue. A D gene is named only where the DNA matches it firmly. Rows give clone size only sometimes, using once, few, many, or a class for an expanded clone.

j_call: TRBJ1-3; clone_size: .; v_call: TRBV5-4; d_call: TRBD1; cdr3_nt: TGTGCCAGCAGCTTAGGACAGGGTTTCGCTGGAAACACCATATATTTT; cdr3_aa: CASSLGQGFAGNTIYF
j_call: TRBJ2-2; clone_size: .; v_call: TRBV4-2; d_call: TRBD2; cdr3_nt: TGTGCCAGCAGCCAAGATCTTGCGGGGGTCTACACCGGGGAGCTGTTTTTT; cdr3_aa: CASSQDLAGVYTGELFF
j_call: TRBJ1-6; clone_size: .; v_call: TRBV10-3; d_call: .; cdr3_nt: TGTGCCATCAGTGAGTCTACTGGGGGGAATTCACCCCTCCACTTT; cdr3_aa: CAISESTGGNSPLHF
j_call: TRBJ1-2; clone_size: .; v_call: TRBV5-5; d_call: TRBD1; cdr3_nt: TGTGCCAGCAGGCCCTGGACAGGGGACTATGGCTACACCTTC; cdr3_aa: CASRPWTGDYGYTF
j_call: TRBJ1-2; clone_size: once; v_call: TRBV30; d_call: .; cdr3_nt: TGTGCCCACAACCTCTGGCAGGGTAATGGCTACACCTTC; cdr3_aa: CAHNLWQGNGYTF
j_call: TRBJ1-5; clone_size: .; v_call: TRBV2; d_call: TRBD1; cdr3_nt: TGTGCCAGCAGTCCCTCTCCCACAGGGGCAGGGCAGCCCCAGCATTTT; cdr3_aa: CASSPSPTGAGQPQHF
j_call: TRBJ1-1; clone_size: .; v_call: TRBV6-5; d_call: .; cdr3_nt: TGTGCCAGCGGGAGGGTGAGGAGTGAAGCTTTCTTT; cdr3_aa: CASGRVRSEAFF
j_call: TRBJ1-1; clone_size: once; v_call: TRBV11-2; d_call: .; cdr3_nt: TGTGCCAGCAGCTTACAGGGGCTGAACACTGAAGCTTTCTTT; cdr3_aa: CASSLQGLNTEAFF
j_call: TRBJ1-1; clone_size: .; v_call: TRBV12-3/TRBV12-4; d_call: .; cdr3_nt: TGTGCCAGCAGCCCCCCGGCACGGGAAGAAGCTTTCTTT; cdr3_aa: CASSPPAREEAFF
j_call: TRBJ2-7; clone_size: .; v_call: TRBV5-4; d_call: TRBD2; cdr3_nt: TGTGCCAGCAGCTCGGGAGGCGGGCTCACCTACGAGCAGTACTTC; cdr3_aa: CASSSGGGLTYEQYF
j_call: TRBJ1-6; clone_size: .; v_call: TRBV6-5; d_call: .; cdr3_nt: TGTGCCAGCAGGGGTCCCGGCGGTGATTCACCCCTCCACTTT; cdr3_aa: CASRGPGGDSPLHF
j_call: TRBJ2-2; clone_size: .; v_call: TRBV13; d_call: TRBD2; cdr3_nt: TGTGCCAGCACCCATGGAATCCGGGGGGGTAACACCGGGGAGCTGTTTTTT; cdr3_aa: CASTHGIRGGNTGELFF
j_call: TRBJ1-4; clone_size: .; v_call: TRBV5-1; d_call: .; cdr3_nt: TGCGCCAGCAGCTTGGAGTTTACAGGGCTCTCTAATGAAAAACTGTTTTTT; cdr3_aa: CASSLEFTGLSNEKLFF
j_call: TRBJ2-5; clone_size: .; v_call: TRBV3-1/TRBV3-2; d_call: TRBD1; cdr3_nt: TGTGCCAGCAGCCAAAGTAACAGGGGGCTGCAGGAGACCCAGTACTTC; cdr3_aa: CASSQSNRGLQETQYF
j_call: TRBJ2-7; clone_size: .; v_call: TRBV12-3/TRBV12-4; d_call: .; cdr3_nt: TGTGCCAGCAGCAGGGATTACAATGAGCAGTACTTC; cdr3_aa: CASSRDYNEQYF
j_call: TRBJ1-5; clone_size: .; v_call: TRBV29-1; d_call: TRBD1; cdr3_nt: TGCAGCGTGTGGACAGGGCGCAATCAGCCCCAGCATTTT; cdr3_aa: CSVWTGRNQPQHF
j_call: TRBJ2-3; clone_size: .; v_call: TRBV5-4; d_call: TRBD1; cdr3_nt: TGTGCCAGCAGCACCGGACAGGGGGGTACGGATACGCAGTATTTT; cdr3_aa: CASSTGQGGTDTQYF
j_call: TRBJ1-5; clone_size: .; v_call: TRBV6-5; d_call: .; cdr3_nt: TGTGCCAGCAGCCGGATACGGAGTCAGCCCCAGCATTTT; cdr3_aa: CASSRIRSQPQHF
j_call: TRBJ2-2; clone_size: .; v_call: TRBV7-2; d_call: .; cdr3_nt: TGTGCCAGCAGCTTAACCGGAAAAGGGGTCGGAGGGGAGCTGTTTTTT; cdr3_aa: CASSLTGKGVGGELFF
j_call: TRBJ1-6; clone_size: .; v_call: TRBV3-1/TRBV3-2; d_call: .; cdr3_nt: TGTGCCTCGAGCCCCGCGCAGGGAAATTCACCCCTCCACTTT; cdr3_aa: CASSPAQGNSPLHF
j_call: TRBJ1-5; clone_size: .; v_call: TRBV7-2; d_call: .; cdr3_nt: TGTGCCAGCAGTTACTCCCGCGGGGAGCCCCAGCATTTT; cdr3_aa: CASSYSRGEPQHF
j_call: TRBJ2-5; clone_size: .; v_call: TRBV7-2; d_call: .; cdr3_nt: TGTGCCAGCAGCTTTGGGGCGACCCAGTACTTC; cdr3_aa: CASSFGATQYF
j_call: TRBJ1-6; clone_size: .; v_call: TRBV27; d_call: .; cdr3_nt: TGTGCCAGCAGACCCATAGCAGGGGTCCCTTTGGATTCACCCCTCCACTTT; cdr3_aa: CASRPIAGVPLDSPLHF
j_call: TRBJ2-3; clone_size: .; v_call: TRBV6-2/TRBV6-3; d_call: .; cdr3_nt: TGTGCCAGCAGTTACTCTTCCCTCAGGCGAGCTAGCACAGATACGCAGTATTTT; cdr3_aa: CASSYSSLRRASTDTQYF
j_call: TRBJ2-3; clone_size: .; v_call: TRBV28; d_call: .; cdr3_nt: TGTGCCAGCAGTTCTCGGACTCCAGATACGCAGTATTTT; cdr3_aa: CASSSRTPDTQYF